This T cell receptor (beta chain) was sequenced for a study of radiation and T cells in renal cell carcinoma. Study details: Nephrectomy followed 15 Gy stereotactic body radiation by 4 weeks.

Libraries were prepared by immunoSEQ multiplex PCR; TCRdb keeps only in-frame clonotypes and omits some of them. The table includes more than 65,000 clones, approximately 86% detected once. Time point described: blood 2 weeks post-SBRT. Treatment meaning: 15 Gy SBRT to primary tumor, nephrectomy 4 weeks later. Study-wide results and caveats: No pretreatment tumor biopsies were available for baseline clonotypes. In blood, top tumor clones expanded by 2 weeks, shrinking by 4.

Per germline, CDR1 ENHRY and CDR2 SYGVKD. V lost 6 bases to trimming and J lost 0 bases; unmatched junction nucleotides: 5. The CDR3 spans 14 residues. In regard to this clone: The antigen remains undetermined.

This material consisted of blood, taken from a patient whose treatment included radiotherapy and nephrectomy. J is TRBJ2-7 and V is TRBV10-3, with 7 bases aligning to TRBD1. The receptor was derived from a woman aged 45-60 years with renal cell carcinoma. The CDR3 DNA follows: TGTGCCATCAGGGGACAGCCGAGCTCCTACGAGCAGTACTTC. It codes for CAIRGQPSSYEQYF.